These 7 T cell receptor beta chains originate from one sample sequenced in a study of blood T cells in healthy people across ages. The use of a sample-barcoded 5' primer and a J-beta primer mix characterized a second PCR of about 6 to 12 cycles. TCRdb called the 5' RACE reads again in MiXCR, with one record for every CDR3 protein. The sample has some 700,000 distinct CDR3 sequences; roughly two fifths are singletons. Sequenced input: blood. Receptors were obtained from an older woman in good health.

CDR3 sequence reads: CASSLGPFTEQYF. For the CDR3, the DNA is TGTGCCAGCAGTCTAGGCCCCTTTACCGAGCAGTACTTC. The chain combines TRBV27 with TRBJ2-4; D remains ambiguous. The J call may be mistaken, given a closer DNA end match to TRBJ2-7. CDR3 size: 13 residues. Germline V lookup: CDR1 MNHEY, CDR2 SMNVEV (reference sequence).

The rearrangement links TRBV29-1 to TRBJ1-1, with a possible D match to TRBD1 (5 bases). Germline loops: CDR1 SQVTM, CDR2 ANQGSEA. V lost 7 bases and J lost 1, with 13 bases in between. This CDR3 has 13 residues. The CDR3 loop is CSAAGRQNTEAFF. The CDR3 DNA reads TGCAGCGCAGCGGGACGGCAGAACACTGAAGCTTTCTTT.

This chain uses TRBV5-1 with TRBJ1-6; TRBD1 agrees at 10 bases. The CDR3 is 21 residues long. CDR1 and CDR2 from the germline V gene are SGHRS and YFSETQ. V lost 0 bases and J lost 3; bases outside the gene matches: 15. CDR3 region: CASSLGPPGQGLAVYNSPLHF. The CDR3 DNA reads as TGCGCCAGCAGCTTGGGGCCTCCGGGACAGGGGCTCGCCGTCTATAATTCACCCCTCCACTTT.

Comment on this clonotype: Germline and junction disagree at one end, which may indicate a read error. The J gene is TRBJ2-3, the V gene TRBV4-3, with D perhaps matching TRBD1 (5 bases). The CDR3 is made up of 19 amino acids. Germline assignment: CDR1 LGHNA and CDR2 YSLEER. In nucleotides, the CDR3 is TGCGCCAGCAGCCAAGGATCCCCCCGACTGGGGCCCATCACAGATATGCAGTATTTT. Its protein is CASSQGSPRLGPITDMQYF.

This clonotype was seen only a few times. The V gene is TRBV4-2, the J gene TRBJ2-3; 11 bases line up with TRBD2. The CDR3 extends over 17 amino acids. Germline values: CDR1 LGHNA, CDR2 YNFKEQ. V dropped 5 bases and J dropped 4; count of bases not matched to a gene: 11. The CDR3 loop reads CASSEAPLAGGSDTQYF. CDR3 DNA: TGTGCCAGCAGCGAGGCCCCTCTAGCGGGGGGTTCAGATACGCAGTATTTT.

The V call is TRBV13, the J call TRBJ1-2; D uncertain. The CDR3 has 13 amino acids. The V gene lost 4 bases and the J gene lost 5 bases, with 11 bases spanning the gap. Per the germline V gene, CDR1 is PRHDT and CDR2 is FYEKMQ (reference sequence). The CDR3 nucleotides read TGTGCCAGCAGCTACCGGCAATGGTATGGCTACACCTTC. Residues: CASSYRQWYGYTF. Complete variable domain (other parts from reference TRBV13 and TRBJ1-2): AAGVIQSPRHLIKEKRETATLKCYPIPRHDTVYWYQQGPGQDPQFLISFYEKMQSDKGSIPDRFSAQQFSDYHSELNMSSLELGDSALYFCASSYRQWYGYTFGSGTRLTVV.

About this clonotype itself: Mismatch with germline at one junction end may stem from a read error. The chain joins TRBV12-3 or TRBV12-4 to TRBJ2-2; TRBD1 agrees at 7 bases. This CDR3 has 17 amino acids. CDR3 coding DNA: TGCGCCAGCAGTCCCCTCCCTAAGGGGGCCCTCACCGGGGAGCTGTTTTTT. Translated: CASSPLPKGALTGELFF.